This T cell receptor beta chain was captured by sequencing in a study of T cell changes during pregnancy in multiple sclerosis. V dropped 7 bases and J dropped 1 base, with 5 bases sitting between them. Per germline, CDR1 SGHNT and CDR2 YYREEE (reference sequence). This CDR3 contains 11 residues. The repertoire was sequenced with immunoSEQ multiplex PCR; TCRdb's copy has only in-frame clones and lacks some. This table has tens of thousands of clones, 88% appearing once. This clone has just a few counts. This rearrangement joins TRBV5-4 to TRBJ1-1; D remains ambiguous. Sequenced material: CD8+ T cells from peripheral blood mononuclear cells, taken after pregnancy. This receptor was taken from a female donor in good health, enrolled as a control in a pregnancy study. CDR3 sequence (DNA): TGTGCCAGCGTCAGGAACACTGAAGCTTTCTTT. It translates to CASVRNTEAFF. Full variable domain (remainder filled in from reference TRBV5-4 and TRBJ1-1): ETGVTQSPTHLIKTRGQQVTLRCSSQSGHNTVSWYQQALGQGPQFIFQYYREEENGRGNFPPRFSGLQFPNYSSELNVNALELDDSALYLCASVRNTEAFFGQGTRLTVV.